These T cell receptor beta chains were read from a single sample in a study of molecular identifiers for immune sequencing clone quantification. TCRdb used MiXCR to reprocess the PCR reads, holding one entry per CDR3 protein. The table includes roughly 40,000 distinct CDR3 sequences, 24% detected once. Sequenced: naive CD8+ T cells from blood, with Jurkat cell RNA spiked in. The source is a human donor in good health. Some libraries in this study had Jurkat cell RNA spiked in. Each CDR3 is given with its conserved first and last residue.

V gene | CDR3 protein
TRBV2 | CASRPTENTEAFF
TRBV2 | CASSEAVTGSSEQYF
TRBV25-1 | CASRKGPPYEQYF
TRBV3-1 | CASSPLKGPSTGELFF
TRBV18 | CASSPPSGLDYGYTF
TRBV12-3/TRBV12-4 | CASSPHKTPTPTDTQYF
TRBV21-1 | CASSKAPSGGPELAKNIQYF
TRBV29-1 | CSVTRRGQGTDTQYF
TRBV4-3 | CASSQGLGEQYF
TRBV5-6 | CASKRSAGLLTEAFF
TRBV20-1 | CSAWPSTGSQEAQYF
TRBV12-3/TRBV12-4 | CASSSATDTQYF
TRBV20-1 | CSAGPTGADWGGQETQYF
TRBV28 | CASSDGGPTDTQYF
TRBV12-3/TRBV12-4 | CACSLSGGREGLNTDTQYF
TRBV7-9 | CASGDSGQETQYF
TRBV13 | CASSTGQGRGMNTEAFF
TRBV12-3/TRBV12-4 | CASTLGQGNQPQHF
TRBV25-1 | CASSDPRGLNYDYTF
TRBV27 | CASGQGAFTEAFF
TRBV11-2 | CASSLGVASGFF
TRBV9 | CASSASPGAGYEQYF
TRBV4-3 | CASSQEVSNYEQYF
TRBV9 | CASSVDPGHASGEKLFF
TRBV13 | CASSPGRYNEQFF
TRBV5-4 | CASSSGTSGRAHYEQYF
TRBV30 | CAWSGSVEQYF
TRBV5-1 | CASSEGVRGETQYF
TRBV6-2/TRBV6-3 | CASSYSYGHTEAFF
TRBV5-6 | CASSLDGRNYEQYF
TRBV19 | CASSISRDTQYF
TRBV4-1 | CACSHAGLKDDEQFF
TRBV4-3 | CASSPSGSPLDTQYF
TRBV11-1 | CASSLKAWDQETQYF
TRBV25-1 | CASSVGYGTEAFF
TRBV7-9 | CASSLPGQKYEQYF
TRBV6-5 | CASSYDTTKHNEKLFF
TRBV6-4 | CASSDSLAGLPEQSF
TRBV20-1 | CSASPDASSYNEQFF
TRBV7-9 | CASSAGTSGRYERYF
TRBV4-3 | CASSQDRGGIYEQYF
TRBV29-1 | CSVDDQGLNTEAFF
TRBV28 | CASSLFGANVLTF
TRBV3-1 | CASSPRGKGMGEQFF
TRBV2 | CASSETGTSGAVSYEQYF
TRBV6-2/TRBV6-3 | CASSLIRGRETQYF
TRBV30 | CAWSVHSDEQYF
TRBV7-2 | CASSESARSGGFETQYF
TRBV18 | CASSPGPGEKQFF
TRBV4-1 | CASSQEGLASYNEQFF
TRBV20-1 | CSATGVTWGEQFF
TRBV14 | CASTLAGNTGELFF
TRBV4-3 | CASSQDTQETQYF